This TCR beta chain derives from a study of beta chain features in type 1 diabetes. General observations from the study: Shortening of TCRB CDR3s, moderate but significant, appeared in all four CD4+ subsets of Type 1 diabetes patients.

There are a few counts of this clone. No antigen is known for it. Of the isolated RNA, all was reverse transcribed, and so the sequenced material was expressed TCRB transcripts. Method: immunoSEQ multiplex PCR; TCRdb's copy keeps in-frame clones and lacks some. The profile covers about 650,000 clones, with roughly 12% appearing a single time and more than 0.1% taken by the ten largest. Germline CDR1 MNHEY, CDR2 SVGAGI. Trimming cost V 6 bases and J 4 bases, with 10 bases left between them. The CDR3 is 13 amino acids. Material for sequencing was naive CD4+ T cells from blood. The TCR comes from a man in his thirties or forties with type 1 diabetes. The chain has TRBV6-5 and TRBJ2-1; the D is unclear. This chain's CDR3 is CASSKQQYNEQFF. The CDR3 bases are TGTGCCAGCAGCAAACAGCAATACAATGAGCAGTTCTTC.